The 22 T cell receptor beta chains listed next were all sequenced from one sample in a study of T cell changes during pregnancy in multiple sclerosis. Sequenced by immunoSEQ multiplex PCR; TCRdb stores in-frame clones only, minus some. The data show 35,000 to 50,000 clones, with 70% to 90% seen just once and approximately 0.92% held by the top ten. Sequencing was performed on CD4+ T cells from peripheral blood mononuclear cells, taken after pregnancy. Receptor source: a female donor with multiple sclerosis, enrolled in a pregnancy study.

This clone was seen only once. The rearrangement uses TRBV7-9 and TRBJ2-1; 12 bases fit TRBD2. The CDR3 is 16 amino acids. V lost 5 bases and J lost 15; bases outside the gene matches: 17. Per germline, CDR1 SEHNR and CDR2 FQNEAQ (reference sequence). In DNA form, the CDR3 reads TGTGCCAGCAGCCCCGATCGACTAGCGGGGGACTCCTACGGGTTCTTC. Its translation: CASSPDRLAGDSYGFF.

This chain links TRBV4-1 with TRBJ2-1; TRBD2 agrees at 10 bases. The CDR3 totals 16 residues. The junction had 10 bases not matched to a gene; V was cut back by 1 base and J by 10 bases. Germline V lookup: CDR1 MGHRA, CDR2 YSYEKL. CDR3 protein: CASSQVTSGARGEQFF. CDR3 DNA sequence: TGCGCCAGCAGCCAAGTTACTAGCGGGGCTCGGGGGGAGCAGTTCTTC.

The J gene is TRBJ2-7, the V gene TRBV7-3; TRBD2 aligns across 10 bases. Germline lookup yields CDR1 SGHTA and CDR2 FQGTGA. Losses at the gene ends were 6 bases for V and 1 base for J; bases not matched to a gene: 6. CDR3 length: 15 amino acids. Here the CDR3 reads CASSLTSGASYEQYF. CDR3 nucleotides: TGTGCCAGCAGTCTTACTAGCGGGGCGTCCTACGAGCAGTACTTC.

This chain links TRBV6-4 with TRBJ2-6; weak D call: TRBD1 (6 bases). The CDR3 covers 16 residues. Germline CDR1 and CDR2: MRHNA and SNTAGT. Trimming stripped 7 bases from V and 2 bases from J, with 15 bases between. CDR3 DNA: TGTGCCAGCACCGATTATCCAGGGGCTGGGGCCAACGTCCTGACTTTC. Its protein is CASTDYPGAGANVLTF.

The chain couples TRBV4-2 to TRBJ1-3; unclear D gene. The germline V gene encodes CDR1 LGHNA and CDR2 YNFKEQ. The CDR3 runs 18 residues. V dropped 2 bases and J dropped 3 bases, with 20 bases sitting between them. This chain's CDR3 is CASSQSEQPWFGGNTIYF. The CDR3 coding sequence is TGTGCCAGCAGCCAATCTGAACAGCCTTGGTTCGGTGGAAACACCATATATTTT.

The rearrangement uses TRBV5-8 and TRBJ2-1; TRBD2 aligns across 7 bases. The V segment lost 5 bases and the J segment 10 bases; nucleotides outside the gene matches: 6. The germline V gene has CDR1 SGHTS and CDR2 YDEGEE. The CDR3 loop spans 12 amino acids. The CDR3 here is CASRWRGGEQFF. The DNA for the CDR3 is TGTGCCAGCAGGTGGAGGGGAGGGGAGCAGTTCTTC.

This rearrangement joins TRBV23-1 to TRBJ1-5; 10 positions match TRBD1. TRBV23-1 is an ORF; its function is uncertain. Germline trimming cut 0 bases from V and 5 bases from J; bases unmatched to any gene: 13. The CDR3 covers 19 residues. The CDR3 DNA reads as TGCGCCAGCAGTCAATCGGGACAGGGGCGAATGGTATGCGATCAGCCCCAGCATTTT. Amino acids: CASSQSGQGRMVCDQPQHF.

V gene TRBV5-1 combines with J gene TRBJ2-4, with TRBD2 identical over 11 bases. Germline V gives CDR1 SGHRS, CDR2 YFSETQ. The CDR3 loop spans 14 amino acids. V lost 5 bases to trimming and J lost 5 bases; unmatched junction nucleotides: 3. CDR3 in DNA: TGCGCCAGCAGGGGGACTAGCGGACAAAACATTCAGTACTTC. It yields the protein CASRGTSGQNIQYF. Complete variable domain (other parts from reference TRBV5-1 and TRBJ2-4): KAGVTQTPRYLIKTRGQQVTLSCSPISGHRSVSWYQQTPGQGLQFLFEYFSETQRNKGNFPGRFSGRQFSNSRSEMNVSTLELGDSALYLCASRGTSGQNIQYFGAGTRLSVL.

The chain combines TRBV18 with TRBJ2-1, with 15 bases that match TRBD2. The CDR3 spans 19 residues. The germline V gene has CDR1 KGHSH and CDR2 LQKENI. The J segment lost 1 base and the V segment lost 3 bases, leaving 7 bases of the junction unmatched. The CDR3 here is CASSPRTSGGASSYNEQFF. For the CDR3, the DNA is TGTGCCAGCTCACCTCGGACTAGCGGGGGGGCCTCTTCCTACAATGAGCAGTTCTTC.

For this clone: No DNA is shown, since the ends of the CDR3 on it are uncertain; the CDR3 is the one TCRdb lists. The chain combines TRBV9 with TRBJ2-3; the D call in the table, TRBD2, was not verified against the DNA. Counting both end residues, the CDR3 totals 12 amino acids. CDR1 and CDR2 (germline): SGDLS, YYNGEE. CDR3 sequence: CASSVGGGAIYF.

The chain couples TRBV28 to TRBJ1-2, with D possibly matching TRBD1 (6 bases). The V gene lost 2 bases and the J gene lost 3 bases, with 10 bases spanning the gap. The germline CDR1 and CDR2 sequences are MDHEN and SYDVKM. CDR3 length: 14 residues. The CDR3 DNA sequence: TGTGCCAGCAGTTTACAGGGGCCGTACTATGGCTACACCTTC. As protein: CASSLQGPYYGYTF.

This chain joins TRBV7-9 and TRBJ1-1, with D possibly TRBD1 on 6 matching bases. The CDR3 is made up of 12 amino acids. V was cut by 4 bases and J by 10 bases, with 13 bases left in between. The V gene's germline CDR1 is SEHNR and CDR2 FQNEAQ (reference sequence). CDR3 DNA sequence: TGTGCCAGCAGCTCGGCGGGGGCAGCAGCTTTCTTT. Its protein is CASSSAGAAAFF.

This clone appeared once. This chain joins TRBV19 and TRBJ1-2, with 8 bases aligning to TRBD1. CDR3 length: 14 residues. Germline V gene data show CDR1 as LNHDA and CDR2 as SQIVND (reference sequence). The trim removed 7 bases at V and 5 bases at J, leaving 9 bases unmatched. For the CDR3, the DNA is TGTGCCAGTAAAACCGGACAGGGTCGGTATGGCTACACCTTC. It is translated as CASKTGQGRYGYTF.

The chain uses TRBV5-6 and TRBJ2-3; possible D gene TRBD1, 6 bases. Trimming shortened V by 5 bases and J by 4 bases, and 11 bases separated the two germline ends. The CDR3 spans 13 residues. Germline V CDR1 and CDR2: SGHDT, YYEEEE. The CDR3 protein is CASSFTGPDTQYF. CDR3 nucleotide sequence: TGTGCCAGCAGTTTCACAGGGCCAGATACGCAGTATTTT.

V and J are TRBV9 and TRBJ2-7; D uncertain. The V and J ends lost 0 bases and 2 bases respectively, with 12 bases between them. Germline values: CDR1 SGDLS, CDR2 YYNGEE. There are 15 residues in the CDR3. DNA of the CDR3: TGTGCCAGCAGCGTAGCGGTAGCAAGCCCCTACGAGCAGTACTTC. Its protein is CASSVAVASPYEQYF. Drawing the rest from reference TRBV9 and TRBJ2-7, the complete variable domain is DSGVTQTPKHLITATGQRVTLRCSPRSGDLSVYWYQQSLDQGLQFLIQYYNGEERAKGNILERFSAQQFPDLHSELNLSSLELGDSALYFCASSVAVASPYEQYFGPGTRLTVT.

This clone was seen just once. CDR3 bases: TGTGCCTGGAGTGTACAGAGCTCCTACAATGAGCAGTTCTTC. Translation gives CAWSVQSSYNEQFF. V and J are TRBV30 and TRBJ2-1; D ambiguous. Germline values: CDR1 GTSNPN, CDR2 SVGIG (reference sequence). Between the trimmed V and J ends, which lost 0 bases and 0 bases, there was a span of 6 bases. This CDR3 is 14 amino acids long.

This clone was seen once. DNA of the CDR3: TGTGCCTGGAGCGACCAGGGGGGACTGTTTTTT. As protein: CAWSDQGGLFF. The V gene is TRBV30, the J gene TRBJ1-4, with 7 bases matching TRBD1. J gave up 13 bases and V 3 bases, and 5 bases lay outside the gene matches. This CDR3 has 11 residues. Germline V gives CDR1 GTSNPN, CDR2 SVGIG (reference sequence). Supplemented by reference TRBV30 and TRBJ1-4, the full variable domain reads SQTIHQWPATLVQPVGSPLSLECTVEGTSNPNLYWYRQAAGRGLQLLFYSVGIGQISSEVPQNLSASRPQDRQFILSSKKLLLSDSGFYLCAWSDQGGLFFGSGTQLSVL.

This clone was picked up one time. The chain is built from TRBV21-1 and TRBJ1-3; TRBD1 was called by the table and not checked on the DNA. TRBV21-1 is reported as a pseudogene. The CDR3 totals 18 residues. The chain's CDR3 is CASSPCSDRAVSGNTIYF. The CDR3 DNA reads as TGTGCCAGCAGTCCCTGCAGCGACAGGGCCGTCTCTGGAAACACCATATATTTT.

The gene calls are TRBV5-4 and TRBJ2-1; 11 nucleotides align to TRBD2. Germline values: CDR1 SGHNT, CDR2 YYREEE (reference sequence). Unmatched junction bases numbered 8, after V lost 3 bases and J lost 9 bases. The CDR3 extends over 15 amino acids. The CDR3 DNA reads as TGTGCCAGCAGCTGGGATAGCGGGGGGGCCTTTGAGCAGTTCTTC. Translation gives CASSWDSGGAFEQFF.

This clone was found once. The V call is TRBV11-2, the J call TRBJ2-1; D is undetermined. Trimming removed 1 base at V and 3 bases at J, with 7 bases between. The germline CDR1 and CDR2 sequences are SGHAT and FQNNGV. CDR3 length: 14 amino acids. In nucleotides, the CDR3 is TGTGCCAGCAGCTTAGTGGCTAGCTACAATGAGCAGTTCTTC. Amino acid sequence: CASSLVASYNEQFF.

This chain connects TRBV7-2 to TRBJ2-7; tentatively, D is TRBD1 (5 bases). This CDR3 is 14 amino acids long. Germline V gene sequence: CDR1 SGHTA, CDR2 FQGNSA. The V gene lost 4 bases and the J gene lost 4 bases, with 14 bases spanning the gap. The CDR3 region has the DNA TGTGCCAGCAGCTCTCGGGCAGGGCCGTACGAGCAGTACTTC. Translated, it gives CASSSRAGPYEQYF. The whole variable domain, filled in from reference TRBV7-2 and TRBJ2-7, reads GAGVSQSPSNKVTEKGKDVELRCDPISGHTALYWYRQSLGQGLEFLIYFQGNSAPDKSGLPSDRFSAERTGGSVSTLTIQRTQQEDSAVYLCASSSRAGPYEQYFGPGTRLTVT.

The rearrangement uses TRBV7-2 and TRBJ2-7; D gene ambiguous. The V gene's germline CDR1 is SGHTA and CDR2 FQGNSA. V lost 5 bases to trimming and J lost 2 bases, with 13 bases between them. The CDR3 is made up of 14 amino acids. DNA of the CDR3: TGTGCCAGCAGCGCCCAGGTAGTCCCCTACGAGCAGTACTTC. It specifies CASSAQVVPYEQYF. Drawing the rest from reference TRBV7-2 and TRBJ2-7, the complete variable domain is GAGVSQSPSNKVTEKGKDVELRCDPISGHTALYWYRQSLGQGLEFLIYFQGNSAPDKSGLPSDRFSAERTGGSVSTLTIQRTQQEDSAVYLCASSAQVVPYEQYFGPGTRLTVT.